This T cell receptor beta chain was captured by sequencing in a study of blood T cells in healthy people across ages. The study, taken as a whole, reports: Conclusively comparing naive with antigen-experienced cells was impossible with unsorted PBMCs.

With a J-beta primer mix and a sample-barcoded 5' primer, a second PCR ran about 7 to 12 cycles. TCRdb redid the calling of the 5' RACE reads with MiXCR, one entry per CDR3 protein. The table lists around 900,000 distinct CDR3 sequences, more than 25% of them singletons, with 17% in the top ten. Looked up from germline, CDR1 is KGHSH and CDR2 is LQKENI. V lost 6 bases to trimming and J lost 3 bases, with 18 bases between them. CDR3 length equals 16 residues. The sample holds a few counts of this clonotype. The target antigen is unknown. Source material: blood. V is TRBV18 and J is TRBJ1-5; TRBD1 is a possible D gene (6 bases). The sequence was collected from a woman at least 80 years old in good health. CDR3: CASSQGSGTHNQPQHF. The CDR3 nucleotides read TGTGCCAGCTCGCAGGGAAGCGGGACACACAATCAGCCCCAGCATTTT.